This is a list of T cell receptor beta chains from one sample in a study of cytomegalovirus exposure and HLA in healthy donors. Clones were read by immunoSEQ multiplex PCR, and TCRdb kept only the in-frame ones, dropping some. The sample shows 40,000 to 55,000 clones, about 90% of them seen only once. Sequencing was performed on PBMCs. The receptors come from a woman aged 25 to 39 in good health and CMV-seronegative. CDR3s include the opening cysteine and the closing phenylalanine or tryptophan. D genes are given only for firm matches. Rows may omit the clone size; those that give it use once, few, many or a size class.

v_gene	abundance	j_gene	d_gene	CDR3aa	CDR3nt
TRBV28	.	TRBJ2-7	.	CASSPQLGGYQQYF	TGTGCCAGCAGTCCCCAGCTAGGCGGCTACCAGCAGTACTTC
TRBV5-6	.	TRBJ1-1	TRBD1	CASSWEGQGGMNTEAFF	TGTGCCAGCAGCTGGGAGGGACAGGGAGGAATGAACACTGAAGCTTTCTTT
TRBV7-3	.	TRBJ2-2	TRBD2	CASSLGAGGPDPGELFF	TGTGCCAGCAGCTTAGGAGCGGGAGGGCCAGACCCCGGGGAGCTGTTTTTT
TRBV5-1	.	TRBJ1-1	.	CASRAGSGNTEAFF	TGCGCCAGCAGGGCAGGGTCCGGAAACACTGAAGCTTTCTTT
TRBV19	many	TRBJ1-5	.	CASSIGGVNQPQHF	TGTGCCAGTAGTATCGGCGGCGTCAATCAGCCCCAGCATTTT
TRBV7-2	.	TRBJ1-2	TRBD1	CASSVDRGWKGYTF	TGTGCCAGCAGCGTAGACAGGGGATGGAAAGGCTACACCTTC
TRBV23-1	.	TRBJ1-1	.	CASVNDLRTAGNTEAFF	TGCGCCAGCGTTAACGACCTTCGGACAGCCGGAAACACTGAAGCTTTCTTT
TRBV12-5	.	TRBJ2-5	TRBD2	CASGPTSGRQETQYF	TGTGCTAGTGGCCCGACTAGCGGGAGACAGGAGACCCAGTACTTC
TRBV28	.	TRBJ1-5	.	CASSLTGNQPQHF	TGTGCCAGCAGTTTAACAGGCAATCAGCCCCAGCATTTT
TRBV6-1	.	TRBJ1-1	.	CASSLDRLEAFF	TGTGCCAGCAGTCTCGACAGGCTCGAAGCTTTCTTT
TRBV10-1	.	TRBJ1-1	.	CASSEGQVNTEAFF	TGCGCCAGCAGTGAGGGGCAGGTGAACACTGAAGCTTTCTTT
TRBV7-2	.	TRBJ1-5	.	CASSLEGWSNQPQHF	TGTGCCAGCAGCTTAGAGGGGTGGAGCAATCAGCCCCAGCATTTT
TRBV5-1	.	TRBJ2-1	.	CASSLVPASSYNEQFF	TGCGCCAGCAGCTTGGTGCCAGCGAGCTCCTACAATGAGCAGTTCTTC